The 8 T cell receptor beta chains below all came from one sample that was sequenced in a study of glioma-infiltrating T cells after dendritic cell vaccination. Sequencing used immunoSEQ multiplex PCR; TCRdb keeps in-frame clones, though not all of them. The sample consists of around 60,000 clones, around 85% of them appearing once. As to time point: after dendritic cell vaccination, including at tumor progression/relapse. The specimen was blood, collected after dendritic cell vaccination. These receptors were taken from a human donor with glioblastoma.

The chain links TRBV27 to TRBJ2-3; 7 nucleotides agree with TRBD1. CDR1 and CDR2 from the germline V gene are MNHEY and SMNVEV (reference sequence). Unmatched junction bases numbered 9, after V lost 3 bases and J lost 0 bases. This CDR3 has 17 residues. The CDR3 DNA sequence: TGTGCCAGCAGTTTTGTTGGTGAGGGGGCTAGCACAGATACGCAGTATTTT. This sequence encodes CASSFVGEGASTDTQYF.

V gene TRBV7-9 combines with J gene TRBJ2-5; 7 bases are a match to TRBD2. The germline V gene encodes CDR1 SEHNR and CDR2 FQNEAQ (reference sequence). V dropped 3 bases and J dropped 3; count of bases not matched to a gene: 1. The CDR3 has 13 amino acids. CDR3 loop: CASSFAGEETQYF. Here the CDR3 DNA reads TGTGCCAGCAGCTTCGCGGGGGAAGAGACCCAGTACTTC.

The chain couples TRBV28 to TRBJ2-3; 9 bases map to TRBD2. The germline V gene encodes CDR1 MDHEN and CDR2 SYDVKM. The V gene end was trimmed by 4 bases and the J gene end by 9 bases; junction bases not matched to a gene: 17. The CDR3 runs 17 residues. The CDR3 loop is CASSWGLAAGGAWTQYF. The CDR3 bases are TGTGCCAGCAGTTGGGGACTAGCAGCCGGGGGGGCCTGGACGCAGTATTTT.

The chain carries TRBV29-1 and TRBJ1-1; 8 nucleotides align to TRBD1. V dropped 6 bases and J dropped 3; count of bases not matched to a gene: 6. The CDR3 has 13 residues. Per the germline V gene, CDR1 is SQVTM and CDR2 is ANQGSEA. CDR3 in amino acids: CSVAGGRDTEAFF. The CDR3 DNA reads as TGCAGCGTCGCAGGGGGCCGGGACACTGAAGCTTTCTTT.

The CDR3 sequence is CASSRDGSGLLNTGELFF. The CDR3 DNA is TGCGCCAGCAGTAGGGATGGCTCGGGACTCCTAAACACCGGGGAGCTGTTTTTT. This rearrangement joins TRBV5-1 to TRBJ2-2; D is perhaps TRBD2 (6 bases). The V and J ends lost 5 bases and 2 bases respectively, with 22 bases between them. Germline values: CDR1 SGHRS, CDR2 YFSETQ. The CDR3 consists of 18 residues.

This clone was observed a handful of times. The rearrangement joins TRBV25-1 to TRBJ1-1; unclear D gene. The V gene's germline CDR1 is MGHDK and CDR2 SYGVNS. V shed 2 bases and J shed 6 bases, with 13 bases lying between them. The CDR3 spans 14 residues. CDR3 protein: CASSEGSRGSEAFF. CDR3 nucleotides: TGTGCCAGCAGTGAAGGGTCCCGGGGTTCTGAAGCTTTCTTT.

This chain connects TRBV19 to TRBJ1-5; D is uncertain. The CDR3 totals 14 residues. V was clipped by 5 bases and J by 5 bases, with 13 bases between them. CDR1 is LNHDA, CDR2 SQIVND, per germline (reference sequence). The CDR3 sequence is CASSPRVSDQPQHF. CDR3 nucleotide sequence: TGTGCCAGTAGTCCCCGGGTTTCTGATCAGCCCCAGCATTTT.

This sequence joins TRBV7-2 and TRBJ1-6; 9 bases line up with TRBD1. The CDR3 extends over 15 amino acids. J was trimmed by 11 bases and V by 5 bases; bases with no gene match: 10. CDR1 is SGHTA, CDR2 FQGNSA, per germline. CDR3 in amino acids: CASSPPRQGVPPLHF. The CDR3 DNA reads TGTGCCAGCAGCCCGCCGAGACAGGGGGTTCCACCCCTCCACTTT.